A selection of T cell receptor beta chains follows, all from one sample in a study of blood T cells in healthy people across ages. TCRdb reprocessed the 5' RACE reads via MiXCR and lists one record per CDR3 protein. The table includes 780,000 or so distinct CDR3 sequences, 40% to 65% detected once. Sequenced input: blood. The receptor source for this set is a man older than 75 in good health. The CDR3 runs from the conserved cysteine through the conserved F or W.

>TRBV6-5
CASSWIGEGAEAFF
>TRBV11-2
CASRVITGTRMANVLTF
>TRBV12-3/TRBV12-4
CASSFGPGRLPQHF
>TRBV21-1
CASSKVWQGARCNSPLHF
>TRBV28
CASSVGGAGINEQFF
>TRBV28
CASSVMSGSEQYF
>TRBV5-1
CASSPGLPSSYNEQFF
>TRBV6-6
CASTQDLYEQYF
>TRBV13
CASSLMGHSGANVLTF
>TRBV18
CASPPSPPETQYF